This T cell receptor beta chain stems from a study of beta chain features in type 1 diabetes. Study details: Examination spanned 100 million to 130 million sorted cells from all samples.

This clone came up a few times. What it recognizes is unknown. With 3 bases removed from V and 7 bases from J, the gap between germline ends came to 15 bases. This CDR3 spans 15 amino acids. The germline V gene has CDR1 LNHDA and CDR2 SQIVND (reference sequence). The study's findings and limits: At VDJ recombination sites, type 1 diabetes patients had fewer insertions and more deleted nucleotides. Whether TCRB rearrangement is influenced by HLA type was left unresolved in this analysis.

Reverse transcribing all isolated RNA meant expressed TCRB transcripts were sequenced. Produced via immunoSEQ multiplex PCR; TCRdb's table is partial and in-frame only. The table shows 250,000 to 350,000 clones, with 14% occurring only once. This sequence originates from a man aged 25-45 years in good health. The sample comprised central memory CD4+ T cells from blood. The V call is TRBV19, the J call TRBJ1-4; D perhaps matches TRBD1 (6 bases). The CDR3 spells CASSIGGGRAEKLFF. The CDR3 DNA follows: TGTGCCAGTAGTATTGGGGGCGGACGAGCTGAAAAACTGTTTTTT.